This T cell receptor (beta chain) was captured in a study of control samples from healthy donors and cancer patients. CDR3 length: 14 residues. The V end was cut by 5 bases, the J end by 3 bases, with 14 bases between. Germline CDR1 and CDR2: SEHNR and FQNEAQ (reference sequence). The table lists this clone with many counts. Produced via immunoSEQ multiplex PCR; TCRdb's table is partial and in-frame only. The repertoire holds around 100,000 clones, with more than 85% as singletons. Specimen: blood. The TCR sequence derives from a woman between 50 and 59 years old in good health. The V and J genes are TRBV7-9 and TRBJ2-7, with unresolved D. CDR3 coding DNA: TGTGCCAGCAGCAGCAGACTGGAAGACTACGAGCAGTACTTC. Translating gives CASSSRLEDYEQYF.